The 18 T cell receptor beta chains below were found in one sample sequenced in a study of cytomegalovirus exposure and HLA in healthy donors. Primers included in the PCR were 60 Vbeta and 13 Jbeta primers. This table comes from immunoSEQ multiplex PCR, and its TCRdb copy is limited to in-frame clones, with some not included. The sample lists around 120,000 clones, about 80% occurring once. The sequencing input was PBMCs. The receptors come from a man aged 55 to 70 in good health and CMV-seropositive.

The chain employs TRBV5-1 and TRBJ1-1; D call uncertain. Trimming removed 4 bases from V and 8 bases from J, with 18 bases in between. CDR1 SGHRS and CDR2 YFSETQ come from the germline V gene. The CDR3 consists of 14 residues. CDR3 DNA sequence: TGCGCCAGCAGCCCCCGGAGAGTCCAAATCGAAGCTTTCTTT. Its translation is CASSPRRVQIEAFF.

CDR3 sequence reads: CASSLNAGGRASSYEQYF. The CDR3 DNA reads TGCGCCAGCAGCTTGAATGCGGGCGGGAGGGCCAGCTCCTACGAGCAGTACTTC. This chain joins TRBV5-1 and TRBJ2-7; 9 bases are shared with TRBD2. Trimming at V came to 1 base and at J to 0 bases, leaving 11 bases not matched to a gene. This CDR3 has 18 amino acids. Germline V gives CDR1 SGHRS, CDR2 YFSETQ.

This clone was seen a few times. This sequence joins TRBV28 and TRBJ1-1, with a weak D call TRBD1 (6 bases). CDR3 length: 15 residues. The V gene's germline CDR1 is MDHEN and CDR2 SYDVKM. V was trimmed by 5 bases and J by 1 base, leaving 14 bases between them. The CDR3: CASSGRLQGNTEAFF. CDR3 sequence (DNA): TGTGCCAGCAGTGGCCGTCTACAGGGGAACACTGAAGCTTTCTTT.

The gene calls are TRBV18 and TRBJ2-1; 13 bases align to TRBD2. The CDR3 has 18 amino acids. J was trimmed by 8 bases and V by 0 bases; bases with no gene match: 10. CDR1 is KGHSH, CDR2 LQKENI, per germline. The CDR3 DNA follows: TGTGCCAGCTCACCACCGGGACTAGCGGGACCTGGGGGACATGAGCAGTTCTTC. Its protein is CASSPPGLAGPGGHEQFF.

V usage is TRBV7-8 and J usage is TRBJ2-5; D is unresolved. Trimming took 2 bases from V and 2 from J, leaving 9 bases between them. Germline-derived CDR1 and CDR2 are SGHVS and FQNEAQ. This CDR3 has 14 amino acids. For the CDR3, the DNA is TGTGCCAGCAGCTTAACAGAGATACAAGAGACCCAGTACTTC. Its protein is CASSLTEIQETQYF. The full variable domain, with the rest looked up from reference TRBV7-8 and TRBJ2-5, is GAGVSQSPRYKVAKRGQDVALRCDPISGHVSLFWYQQALGQGPEFLTYFQNEAQLDKSGLPSDRFFAERPEGSVSTLKIQRTQQEDSAVYLCASSLTEIQETQYFGPGTRLLVL.

CDR3 DNA: TGTGCCAGCAGCTTGGGACATAACTACGAGCAGTACTTC. It yields the protein CASSLGHNYEQYF. The chain links TRBV5-4 to TRBJ2-7; D gene ambiguous. Looked up from germline, CDR1 is SGHNT and CDR2 is YYREEE (reference sequence). With 0 bases removed from V and 3 bases from J, the gap between germline ends came to 7 bases. This CDR3 contains 13 residues.

The chain joins TRBV5-1 to TRBJ2-5, with unresolved D. TRBJ2-7 explains the end of the DNA better; the J call may be wrong. Germline values: CDR1 SGHRS, CDR2 YFSETQ. This CDR3 comprises 13 residues. The CDR3 loop reads CASSLDYSYEQYF. The CDR3 DNA is TGCGCCAGCAGCTTGGATTACAGTTACGAGCAGTACTTC.

This clone was recorded once. The gene calls are TRBV11-3 and TRBJ2-2, with D tentatively TRBD2 (6 bases). Per the germline V gene, CDR1 is SGHNT and CDR2 is YENEEA. The V end was cut by 3 bases, the J end by 7 bases, with 12 bases between. The CDR3 totals 14 residues. The CDR3 here is CASSFTGSSGELFF. The CDR3 bases are TGTGCCAGCAGCTTCACCGGGAGCAGCGGGGAGCTGTTTTTT.

This chain links TRBV29-1 with TRBJ1-1, with D maybe TRBD1 (5 bases). Trimming removed 8 bases from V and 2 bases from J, with 12 bases in between. Germline CDR1 is SQVTM and CDR2 is ANQGSEA. This CDR3 comprises 12 residues. This CDR3 reads CSTNQGNTEAFF. CDR3 in DNA: TGCAGCACCAACCAGGGCAACACTGAAGCTTTCTTT.

This clone was picked up a small number of times. The chain uses TRBV9 and TRBJ2-3; 10 bases align to TRBD2. V trimming: 3 bases; J trimming: 0 bases; junction bases outside the gene matches: 16. Germline CDR1 and CDR2: SGDLS and YYNGEE. CDR3 length: 20 amino acids. As DNA, the CDR3 is TGTGCCAGCAGCGCGCGGTGGCTAGCGGGGGCCTCTTCTAGCACAGATACGCAGTATTTT. Translating it yields CASSARWLAGASSSTDTQYF.

This chain links TRBV19 with TRBJ2-7; TRBD2 agrees at 7 bases. The CDR3 runs to 19 residues. V gave up 3 bases and J gave up 1 base; unmatched junction bases: 18. Germline CDR1 reads LNHDA; CDR2 reads SQIVND (reference sequence). The CDR3 loop is CASSILPPTLVAGSYEQYF. The CDR3 DNA sequence: TGTGCCAGTAGTATCCTCCCCCCCACCCTGGTAGCGGGTTCCTACGAGCAGTACTTC.

The J gene is TRBJ2-1, the V gene TRBV5-6, with TRBD2 matching over 7 bases. CDR3 length: 16 amino acids. Looked up from germline, CDR1 is SGHDT and CDR2 is YYEEEE. J lost 7 bases, V lost 4 bases, and 14 bases had no gene match. CDR3 DNA: TGTGCCAGCAGCCCTAGCGGAGCCTCCCTTCCTAATGAGCAGTTCTTC. Protein: CASSPSGASLPNEQFF.

The rearrangement links TRBV10-1 to TRBJ2-7; 7 nucleotides align to TRBD2. CDR3 length: 14 amino acids. V lost 3 bases and J lost 2; bases outside the gene matches: 4. Germline V gives CDR1 WNHNN, CDR2 SYGVQD (reference sequence). CDR3 sequence reads: CASSDPSGTYEQYF. In nucleotides, the CDR3 is TGCGCCAGCAGTGATCCTAGCGGTACCTACGAGCAGTACTTC.

As regards this clone: A junction boundary mismatches the germline segment, possibly from a read error. The genes are TRBV7-8 and TRBJ2-3; 8 bases map to TRBD2. CDR1 SGHVS and CDR2 FQNEAQ come from the germline V gene. The CDR3 extends over 14 amino acids. CDR3 amino acids: CAGSLGGGGDTQYF. The CDR3 nucleotides are TGTGCCGGCAGCCTCGGGGGGGGTGGGGATACGCAGTATTTT.

V gene TRBV7-6 combines with J gene TRBJ2-1, with D tentatively TRBD2 (6 bases). Trimming took off 4 bases at V and 3 bases at J, with 10 bases between the two ends. There are 14 residues in the CDR3. CDR1 is SGHVS, CDR2 FNYEAQ, per germline. This CDR3 reads CASSSDGGYNEQFF. CDR3 nucleotide sequence: TGTGCCAGCAGCTCAGACGGGGGCTACAATGAGCAGTTCTTC. Drawing the rest from reference TRBV7-6 and TRBJ2-1, the complete variable domain is GAGVSQSPRYKVTKRGQDVALRCDPISGHVSLYWYRQALGQGPEFLTYFNYEAQQDKSGLPNDRFSAERPEGSISTLTIQRTEQRDSAMYRCASSSDGGYNEQFFGPGTRLTVL.

The chain couples TRBV30 to TRBJ1-1; D unresolved. The CDR3 extends over 11 amino acids. The ends were cut back, 5 bases at V and 6 bases at J, with 10 bases in the middle. Germline V gene sequence: CDR1 GTSNPN, CDR2 SVGIG (reference sequence). CDR3 in DNA: TGTGCCTGGGGAAGAGGGTCTGAAGCTTTCTTT. It specifies CAWGRGSEAFF.

The genes are TRBV10-2 and TRBJ1-5, with 7 positions matching TRBD1. CDR1 WSHSY and CDR2 SAAADI come from the germline V gene. The CDR3 is made up of 17 amino acids. V shed 6 bases, J shed 1 base, and the junction held 12 bases outside the gene matches. The CDR3 DNA follows: TGCGCCAGCAGATCAAGGACAGGACGTAGAAGCAATCAGCCCCAGCATTTT. Translated: CASRSRTGRRSNQPQHF.

The V call is TRBV23-1, the J call TRBJ1-2; maybe TRBD1 (5 bases). TRBV23-1 is an ORF, and what it does is uncertain. The CDR3 sequence is 16 residues long. Trimming took off 0 bases at V and 2 bases at J, with 13 bases between the two ends. CDR3 protein: CASSQSEAGTNYGYTF. The CDR3 DNA is TGCGCCAGCAGTCAATCGGAGGCGGGGACGAACTATGGCTACACCTTC.